This TCR beta chain was captured in a study of regulatory T cells in long-lasting Graves disease. Study findings and constraints: Segments TRBV28, TRBJ1-2 and TRBJ2-5 showed preferential usage in persistent disease.

To make TCR beta libraries, researchers used iRepertoire HTBI primers and Arm-PCR of CDR3 regions. TCRdb re-analysed the multiplex PCR reads in MiXCR, keeping a single row per CDR3 protein. The sample lists under 250,000 distinct CDR3 sequences; about 19% were seen once. This clonotype has a count of ten or more. Its target is unknown. The time point is: newly diagnosed GD, antithyroid drugs for less than 3 months. Generation of the TCR library employed RNA extracted from PBMCs. Deletions cut 0 bases from V and 5 bases from J, with 13 bases between. This CDR3 has 14 residues. Germline CDR1 is DFQATT and CDR2 is SNEGSKA (reference sequence).

The sequence was obtained from a female donor with Graves disease. The sample in question was peripheral blood mononuclear cells (PBMCs), obtained at new diagnosis, from a patient treated with antithyroid drugs. The V call is TRBV20-1, the J call TRBJ2-5, with D unclear. In DNA, the CDR3 is TGCAGTGCTAGAGATCGGCTTAAGGAGGAGACCCAGTACTTC. Translation gives CSARDRLKEETQYF.